This T cell receptor beta chain was recovered during a study of Ad26.COV2.S vaccination and SARS-CoV-2 variants. Across the study: Doses of Ad26.COV2.S were injected into muscle once or twice, 56 days apart.

CDR1 and CDR2 from the germline V gene are SNHLY and FYNNEI. Trimming left V 2 bases short and J 3 bases short, with 8 bases between. This CDR3 region has 15 residues. Documented treatment: about 20 received Ad26.COV2.S at low or high dose, single or two shots; roughly 5 received placebo; per-sample allocation not given. After the first vaccine or placebo injection, samples were drawn on day 63. Assay used: immunoSEQ multiplex PCR; TCRdb lists only in-frame clones, some missing. This sample has 500,000 or so clones, with nearly 90% found just once. This TCR derives from a person between 18 and 65 years old who received the Ad26.COV2.S COVID-19 vaccine or a placebo. This sequence joins TRBV2 and TRBJ1-6, with D tentatively TRBD1 (5 bases). The sample here was peripheral blood, taken in a trial of Ad26.COV2.S vaccine versus placebo. The CDR3: CASSEWGVYNSPLHF. The CDR3 coding sequence is TGTGCCAGCAGTGAATGGGGCGTCTATAATTCACCCCTCCACTTT. The full variable domain, its missing parts supplied by reference TRBV2 and TRBJ1-6, is EPEVTQTPSHQVTQMGQEVILRCVPISNHLYFYWYRQILGQKVEFLVSFYNNEISEKSEIFDDQFSVERPDGSNFTLKIRSTKLEDSAMYFCASSEWGVYNSPLHFGNGTRLTVT.